The TCR beta chain under discussion was sequenced for a study of T cell responses to AZD1222 COVID-19 vaccine. The V gene's germline CDR1 is LNHNV and CDR2 YYDKDF (reference sequence). The length of the CDR3 is 19 residues. Between the trimmed V and J ends, which lost 0 bases and 0 bases, there was a span of 20 bases. Only in-frame clones appear in the TCRdb table, and some are missing; sequencing was by immunoSEQ multiplex PCR. Of roughly 150,000 clones in the sample, roughly 92% were seen once. The sequences come from peripheral blood, collected 28 days after the second AZD1222 dose. The chain carries TRBV15 and TRBJ1-1; possibly TRBD1 for D (5 bases). This TCR was sampled from an adult who received the AZD1222 COVID-19 vaccine. The CDR3 loop reads CATSRDPRQGGTMNTEAFF. Written as DNA, the CDR3 is TGTGCCACCAGCAGAGATCCCCGGCAGGGAGGCACGATGAACACTGAAGCTTTCTTT. Complete variable domain (other parts from reference TRBV15 and TRBJ1-1): DAMVIQNPRYQVTQFGKPVTLSCSQTLNHNVMYWYQQKSSQAPKLLFHYYDKDFNNEADTPDNFQSRRPNTSFCFLDIRSPGLGDTAMYLCATSRDPRQGGTMNTEAFFGQGTRLTVV.